This passage covers 30 T cell receptor beta chains from one sample sequenced in a study of CD8 T cells in Susac syndrome. RNA was extracted with the RNeasy kit, and a quantity of about 0.5 to 1 ug was reverse transcribed using random hexamers. Each CDR3 protein is one row after TCRdb ran MiXCR on the immunoSEQ multiplex PCR reads. This sample has hundreds of thousands of distinct CDR3 sequences, with 65% to 90% found just once. Sequenced sample: CD8+ T cells from PBMCs. These receptors were collected from a human donor with multiple sclerosis.

V and J are TRBV6-4 and TRBJ2-3, with D perhaps matching TRBD2 (6 bases). V lost 2 bases to trimming and J lost 1 base, with 19 bases between them. The length of the CDR3 is 18 residues. Germline-derived CDR1 and CDR2 are MRHNA and SNTAGT. As DNA, the CDR3 is TGTGCCAGCAGTGACGTACGGGAGAGAGTTTTTGGCACAGATACGCAGTATTTT. Amino acid sequence: CASSDVRERVFGTDTQYF.

V usage is TRBV3-1 and J usage is TRBJ2-6; D might be TRBD1 (6 bases). The CDR3 length is 17 residues. V lost 4 bases to trimming and J lost 4 bases, with 17 bases between them. Germline values: CDR1 LGHDT, CDR2 YNNKEL (reference sequence). Here the CDR3 reads CASSRSQTGFGANVLTF. The CDR3 DNA reads TGTGCCAGCAGCCGGAGCCAAACAGGGTTCGGGGCCAACGTCCTGACTTTC.

V gene TRBV5-1 combines with J gene TRBJ2-7, with 8 bases matching TRBD1. Germline trimming cut 4 bases from V and 2 bases from J; bases unmatched to any gene: 11. CDR1 and CDR2 (germline): SGHRS, YFSETQ. This CDR3 spans 16 amino acids. The CDR3 bases are TGCGCCAGCAGCCCAGGACAGGGCTCATTGACCTACGAGCAGTACTTC. Protein: CASSPGQGSLTYEQYF.

The chain uses TRBV28 and TRBJ2-7, with 10 bases fitting TRBD2. V was pared by 4 bases and J by 5 bases, with 8 bases of the junction left unmatched. The CDR3 has 15 residues. The V gene's germline CDR1 is MDHEN and CDR2 SYDVKM. The chain's CDR3 is CASSSHLAGDHEQYF. The CDR3 region has the DNA TGTGCCAGCAGTTCACACCTAGCGGGAGACCACGAGCAGTACTTC.

This sequence joins TRBV20-1 and TRBJ1-2, with D hard to call. Trimming removed 5 bases from V and 2 bases from J, with 12 bases in between. In germline, CDR1 is DFQATT, CDR2 SNEGSKA (reference sequence). CDR3 size: 13 residues. The CDR3 loop reads CSAQESPNYGYTF. CDR3 coding DNA: TGCAGTGCTCAGGAATCCCCCAACTATGGCTACACCTTC.

The chain links TRBV27 to TRBJ1-5; the match to TRBD1 covers 9 bases. With 6 bases clipped from V and 1 base from J, the junction kept 10 bases outside the gene matches. The CDR3 is made up of 17 amino acids. Germline CDR1 and CDR2: MNHEY and SMNVEV (reference sequence). CDR3 sequence: CASSLLAGTGSNQPQHF. The CDR3 DNA reads as TGTGCCAGCAGCCTACTAGCCGGGACAGGGAGCAATCAGCCCCAGCATTTT.

The rearrangement uses TRBV10-3 and TRBJ2-3, with 7 nucleotides matching TRBD2. V lost 7 bases to trimming and J lost 3 bases; unmatched junction nucleotides: 10. Germline V lookup: CDR1 ENHRY, CDR2 SYGVKD. The CDR3 is made up of 15 amino acids. The DNA of the CDR3 is TGTGCCATCACCTCACTAGCGCTCCCGACAGATACGCAGTATTTT. Its protein product is CAITSLALPTDTQYF.

The chain employs TRBV6-1 and TRBJ2-7; 7 bases map to TRBD1. CDR3 length: 16 amino acids. Trimming took 6 bases from V and 6 from J; bases not matched to a gene: 17. The germline CDR1 and CDR2 sequences are MNHNS and SASEGT. The CDR3 here is CASRPLDRARVLEQYF. The DNA for the CDR3 is TGTGCCAGCAGGCCCCTCGACAGGGCTAGGGTGCTCGAGCAGTACTTC.

In the case of this clonotype: A read error may account for a junction end that differs from germline. The rearrangement joins TRBV12-3 or TRBV12-4 to TRBJ2-1, with D tentatively TRBD2 (5 bases). This CDR3 contains 15 residues. CDR3 sequence: CVSRPPNGVHNEQFF. CDR3 nucleotide sequence: TGTGTCAGCAGACCCCCCAACGGGGTCCACAATGAGCAGTTCTTC.

The chain uses TRBV13 and TRBJ2-4, with D perhaps TRBD1 or TRBD2 (5 bases each). This CDR3 region has 15 residues. Per germline, CDR1 PRHDT and CDR2 FYEKMQ (reference sequence). V was shortened by 0 bases and J by 3 bases, with 9 bases between the two germline ends. The CDR3 nucleotides are TGTGCCAGCAGCTTAGGGGGGGAACACAAAAACATTCAGTACTTC. It specifies CASSLGGEHKNIQYF.

This chain joins TRBV6-5 and TRBJ2-7; TRBD2 aligns across 11 bases. This CDR3 is 15 amino acids long. The V gene end was trimmed by 2 bases and the J gene end by 5 bases; junction bases not matched to a gene: 5. Germline assignment: CDR1 MNHEY and CDR2 SVGAGI. The CDR3 DNA reads TGTGCCAGCAGTTACAGGCTAGCGGGAGGAAACGAGCAGTACTTC. Protein sequence: CASSYRLAGGNEQYF.

This chain uses TRBV6-1 with TRBJ2-3; TRBD2 matches at 7 bases. Germline loops: CDR1 MNHNS, CDR2 SASEGT. The CDR3 contains 16 residues. V lost 6 bases, J lost 7 bases, and 16 bases stayed unmatched. CDR3: CASRTLRRAGRHTQYF. The DNA of the CDR3 is TGTGCCAGCAGGACCCTCCGAAGAGCGGGAAGGCATACGCAGTATTTT.

This clonotype was recorded a few times. The chain couples TRBV12-3 or TRBV12-4 to TRBJ1-1; no clear D gene. This CDR3 comprises 14 residues. The germline V and J ends were trimmed by 8 bases and 0 bases, with 13 bases remaining between them. DNA of the CDR3: TGTGCCAGCTCTCATACGGGGTTGAACACTGAAGCTTTCTTT. This encodes CASSHTGLNTEAFF.

The V gene is TRBV7-9, the J gene TRBJ1-5; D is undetermined. From germline, CDR1 is SEHNR and CDR2 FQNEAQ (reference sequence). With 2 bases removed from V and 7 bases from J, the gap between germline ends came to 12 bases. The CDR3 consists of 14 residues. The CDR3 sequence is CASSLTQEEQPQHF. The CDR3 bases are TGTGCCAGCAGCTTAACGCAGGAAGAACAGCCCCAGCATTTT.

The rearrangement joins TRBV30 to TRBJ2-7, with D unclear. Looked up from germline, CDR1 is GTSNPN and CDR2 is SVGIG (reference sequence). With 4 bases removed from V and 3 bases from J, the gap between germline ends came to 7 bases. The CDR3 has 11 amino acids. CDR3 region: CAWTGVYEQYF. The CDR3 bases are TGTGCCTGGACAGGAGTCTACGAGCAGTACTTC. Full variable domain (remainder filled in from reference TRBV30 and TRBJ2-7): SQTIHQWPATLVQPVGSPLSLECTVEGTSNPNLYWYRQAAGRGLQLLFYSVGIGQISSEVPQNLSASRPQDRQFILSSKKLLLSDSGFYLCAWTGVYEQYFGPGTRLTVT.

The V gene is TRBV5-1, the J gene TRBJ2-1, with 7 bases aligning to TRBD2. Germline V gene lookup returns CDR1 SGHRS and CDR2 YFSETQ. The CDR3 spans 16 residues. The V segment lost 1 base and the J segment 3 bases; nucleotides outside the gene matches: 7. CDR3 residues: CASSLYSGTIYNEQFF. The DNA of the CDR3 is TGCGCCAGCAGCTTGTACTCCGGGACTATCTACAATGAGCAGTTCTTC.

V is TRBV3-1 and J is TRBJ2-1; D not certain. From germline, CDR1 is LGHDT and CDR2 YNNKEL (reference sequence). There are 14 residues in the CDR3. V was trimmed by 0 bases and J by 8 bases, leaving 11 bases between them. The CDR3 is CASSQDSVPDEQFF. The CDR3 bases are TGTGCCAGCAGCCAAGATAGTGTCCCGGATGAGCAGTTCTTC.

This clonotype was seen a handful of times. The chain combines TRBV20-1 with TRBJ2-7, with 8 nucleotides matching TRBD1. Per germline, CDR1 DFQATT and CDR2 SNEGSKA (reference sequence). The V gene end was trimmed by 6 bases and the J gene end by 5 bases; junction bases not matched to a gene: 12. The CDR3 consists of 14 residues. For the CDR3, the DNA is TGCAGTGCGCCGACCCGGGACAGGCCTAACGAGCAGTACTTC. The encoded protein is CSAPTRDRPNEQYF.

This clonotype was seen only a few times. The chain employs TRBV6-2 or TRBV6-3 and TRBJ2-5; tentative D call: TRBD1 (5 bases). Between the trimmed V and J ends, which lost 0 bases and 0 bases, there was a span of 8 bases. Germline CDR1 reads MNHEY; CDR2 reads SVGEGT. The CDR3 spans 15 residues. CDR3 nucleotides: TGTGCCAGCAGTTACTCGACAGAAAACCAAGAGACCCAGTACTTC. It codes for CASSYSTENQETQYF.

This clonotype was counted a few times. The rearrangement links TRBV7-9 to TRBJ2-1; D unclear. Trimming left V 3 bases short and J 6 bases short, with 6 bases between. The CDR3 totals 12 residues. Germline V gene lookup returns CDR1 SEHNR and CDR2 FQNEAQ (reference sequence). CDR3 residues: CASSFVPNEQFF. The CDR3 DNA follows: TGTGCCAGCAGCTTTGTCCCCAATGAGCAGTTCTTC.

This sequence joins TRBV27 and TRBJ1-2; no clear D. V was clipped by 5 bases and J by 4 bases, with 11 bases between them. Per the germline V gene, CDR1 is MNHEY and CDR2 is SMNVEV (reference sequence). The CDR3 is made up of 13 amino acids. CDR3 coding DNA: TGTGCCAGCAGTCCTCTGGTTGGCTATGGCTACACCTTC. This codes for CASSPLVGYGYTF.

This rearrangement joins TRBV6-5 to TRBJ2-2; 11 bases agree with TRBD1. Germline lookup yields CDR1 MNHEY and CDR2 SVGAGI. The CDR3 runs to 16 residues. Trimming removed 2 bases from V and 4 bases from J; junction bases left unmatched: 3. The CDR3 DNA sequence: TGTGCCAGCAGTTACGGGACAGGGGGTGCCACCGGGGAGCTGTTTTTT. Its protein product is CASSYGTGGATGELFF.

This CDR3 is CASSFLLAYADTQYF. In nucleotides, the CDR3 is TGTGCCAGCAGCTTTCTCTTAGCATATGCAGATACGCAGTATTTT. V and J are TRBV7-2 and TRBJ2-3; D is uncertain. V was clipped by 3 bases and J by 4 bases, with 14 bases between them. CDR3 size: 15 residues. CDR1 and CDR2 (germline): SGHTA, FQGNSA. Supplemented by reference TRBV7-2 and TRBJ2-3, the full variable domain reads GAGVSQSPSNKVTEKGKDVELRCDPISGHTALYWYRQSLGQGLEFLIYFQGNSAPDKSGLPSDRFSAERTGGSVSTLTIQRTQQEDSAVYLCASSFLLAYADTQYFGPGTRLTVL.

V usage is TRBV7-2 and J usage is TRBJ2-7, with unresolved D. Germline V lookup: CDR1 SGHTA, CDR2 FQGNSA. The CDR3 sequence is 13 residues long. V gave up 2 bases and J gave up 11 bases, with 16 bases separating them. CDR3 sequence: CASSLKFSDGKYF. DNA of the CDR3: TGTGCCAGCAGCTTAAAATTTTCGGATGGGAAGTACTTC.

The V and J genes are TRBV4-1 and TRBJ2-1, with 7 bases identical to TRBD1. The CDR3 is 12 amino acids. CDR1 MGHRA and CDR2 YSYEKL come from the germline V gene. V lost 3 bases to trimming and J lost 12 bases; unmatched junction nucleotides: 5. CDR3 DNA sequence: TGCGCCAGCAGCCACGTCGACAGGGCGCAGTTCTTC. Residues: CASSHVDRAQFF.

This chain links TRBV7-8 with TRBJ2-7; 11 bases are a match to TRBD2. The CDR3 consists of 17 residues. Trimming at V came to 1 base and at J to 2 bases, leaving 7 bases not matched to a gene. The germline gives CDR1 SGHVS, CDR2 FQNEAQ. CDR3 in DNA: TGTGCCAGCAGCTTAGGGATAGCGGGAGGGCCCCCCTACGAGCAGTACTTC. Residues: CASSLGIAGGPPYEQYF.

This clonotype was counted once. The chain has TRBV19 and TRBJ1-1; no definite D call. With 6 bases removed from V and 1 base from J, the gap between germline ends came to 9 bases. Germline V CDR1 and CDR2: LNHDA, SQIVND (reference sequence). The CDR3 has 13 residues. DNA for the CDR3: TGTGCCAGTAGGGGCCCGTCGAACACTGAAGCTTTCTTT. Translating gives CASRGPSNTEAFF.

This chain connects TRBV5-4 to TRBJ1-6; 9 bases line up with TRBD1. CDR1 and CDR2 (germline): SGHNT, YYREEE (reference sequence). This CDR3 region has 13 residues. The junction had 4 bases not matched to a gene; V was cut back by 5 bases and J by 10 bases. The CDR3 loop reads CASRDRGGSPLHF. The CDR3 DNA reads as TGTGCCAGCAGGGACAGGGGTGGGTCACCCCTCCACTTT.

V usage is TRBV20-1 and J usage is TRBJ2-5, with 16 bases fitting TRBD2. The length of the CDR3 is 16 residues. CDR1 and CDR2 (germline): DFQATT, SNEGSKA (reference sequence). Losses at the gene ends were 4 bases for V and 5 bases for J; bases not matched to a gene: 7. This chain's CDR3 is CSATGTSGRGTETQYF. The CDR3 coding sequence is TGCAGTGCTACCGGGACTAGCGGGAGGGGTACGGAGACCCAGTACTTC.

The chain couples TRBV19 to TRBJ1-1; 7 positions match TRBD1. This CDR3 has 16 amino acids. J was trimmed by 1 base and V by 7 bases; bases with no gene match: 12. Germline values: CDR1 LNHDA, CDR2 SQIVND (reference sequence). CDR3 nucleotides: TGTGCCAGTAAAACGGGACAGTGGACCCAGAACACTGAAGCTTTCTTT. Amino acids: CASKTGQWTQNTEAFF.